The rows below give T cell receptor beta chains drawn from one sample of a study of shared clonotypes between healthy human individuals. The repertoire was sequenced with immunoSEQ multiplex PCR; TCRdb's copy has only in-frame clones and lacks some. There are roughly 660,000 clones in the sample; 80% to 95% occur only once, and 34% lies in the top ten. Material for sequencing was memory CD8+ T cells from PBMCs. The receptor set was obtained from a man between 18 and 29 years old in good health. Some clones in this sample may be carry-over from other donors' samples. Both conserved end residues are part of each CDR3. The listing skips clone size in some rows; elsewhere it reads once, few, many or a size class.

TRBJ2-7	TRBV5-6	.	CASSWDRGTNEQYF
TRBJ2-5	TRBV27	.	CASSLYSQLTETQYF
TRBJ2-5	TRBV5-6	.	CASSLMGYQETQYF
TRBJ2-1	TRBV5-1	.	CASSLGTGNEQFF
TRBJ2-1	TRBV5-1	.	CASSTGLAGASYNEQFF
TRBJ2-2	TRBV29-1	.	CSVVEGTGELFF
TRBJ1-1	TRBV27	.	CASKKGPGTEAFF
TRBJ1-2	TRBV11-2	few	CASSLGRGFYGYTF
TRBJ2-3	TRBV29-1	.	CSVYGLAGGYTDTQYF
TRBJ1-2	TRBV25-1	.	CASSGLNRQKDNYGYTF
TRBJ1-2	TRBV19	.	CASSTRTGGYGYTF
TRBJ2-1	TRBV25-1	.	CASSAGVFPYNEQFF
TRBJ2-2	TRBV28	.	CALRGASSGELFF
TRBJ2-7	TRBV5-1	.	CASSLIRGRRFIPYEQYF
TRBJ2-7	TRBV4-1	.	CASSQAAAAYEQYF
TRBJ2-7	TRBV6-5	.	CASSLGQRGNEQYF
TRBJ1-2	TRBV7-8	.	CASSKGPNYGYTF
TRBJ2-7	TRBV11-2	.	CASSRSGTAYEQYF
TRBJ1-1	TRBV28	few	CASSLSDRTEAFF
TRBJ2-2	TRBV9	.	CASSALGAGRTGELFF
TRBJ2-7	TRBV27	.	CASSPGSVSTEQYF
TRBJ1-1	TRBV7-9	.	CASSLKEHTEAFF
TRBJ1-1	TRBV27	.	CASSLAPGHNPEAFF
TRBJ2-5	TRBV9	.	CASSDPVGGKETQYF
TRBJ2-5	TRBV11-2	.	CASSLDRLGPGDQYF
TRBJ1-1	TRBV2	few	CASSEHGGLGTEAFF
TRBJ2-1	TRBV7-2	.	CASSSRILAGFTQDEQFF
TRBJ2-7	TRBV28	.	CASSPTGKGWFSYEQYF